One and the same sample provided the 13 T cell receptor beta chains below, sequenced in a study of cytomegalovirus exposure and HLA in healthy donors. The protocol was immunoSEQ multiplex PCR, while the TCRdb copy is restricted to in-frame clones and leaves out a portion. The top ten hold under 2.5% of the sample, which has approximately 130,000 clones, roughly 84% seen once. The sample comprised PBMCs. The receptor set was obtained from a woman in her twenties or thirties in good health and CMV-seronegative.

This sequence joins TRBV19 and TRBJ1-6, with 10 bases lining up with TRBD1. The length of the CDR3 is 15 residues. Germline CDR1 and CDR2: LNHDA and SQIVND (reference sequence). V was pared by 5 bases and J by 6 bases, with 4 bases of the junction left unmatched. The CDR3 loop is CASSLGQGGNSPLHF. The DNA for the CDR3 is TGTGCCAGTAGTCTTGGACAGGGGGGTAATTCACCCCTCCACTTT.

This clone is a singleton in its sample. The chain joins TRBV7-3 to TRBJ2-7, with 7 nucleotides matching TRBD2. The CDR3 length is 13 residues. The germline gives CDR1 SGHTA, CDR2 FQGTGA. Trimming took 5 bases from V and 3 from J; bases not matched to a gene: 4. DNA for the CDR3: TGTGCCAGCAGCCACACGGGGGGCTACGAGCAGTACTTC. Its translation is CASSHTGGYEQYF.

This clone was recorded a few times. This chain uses TRBV6-1 with TRBJ1-4; no clear D. From germline, CDR1 is MNHNS and CDR2 SASEGT. The CDR3 spans 13 residues. Deletions cut 10 bases from V and 1 base from J, with 10 bases between. The CDR3 bases are TGTGCCACCGCCGGGGTAACTAATGAAAAACTGTTTTTT. It yields the protein CATAGVTNEKLFF.

V gene TRBV10-3 combines with J gene TRBJ2-7; 11 positions agree with TRBD1. The CDR3 extends over 14 amino acids. Unmatched junction bases numbered 6, after V lost 6 bases and J lost 5 bases. Germline V lookup: CDR1 ENHRY, CDR2 SYGVKD. Here the CDR3 reads CAISRDRGTHEQYF. The CDR3 bases are TGTGCCATCAGCCGGGACAGGGGGACGCACGAGCAGTACTTC.

This sequence joins TRBV11-3 and TRBJ2-1; 10 bases map to TRBD2. The V gene end was trimmed by 0 bases and the J gene end by 5 bases; junction bases not matched to a gene: 4. Germline assignment: CDR1 SGHNT and CDR2 YENEEA. The CDR3 has 16 amino acids. The CDR3 nucleotides are TGTGCCAGCAGCTTAGAAGGGACTAGCGTCGACAATGAGCAGTTCTTC. Translating it yields CASSLEGTSVDNEQFF.

The CDR3 DNA follows: TGTGCCAGCAGCCGGGGGGCAGGGCTAGAGAACACCATATATTTT. Encoded protein: CASSRGAGLENTIYF. The rearrangement links TRBV7-2 to TRBJ1-3; the D gene is possibly TRBD1 (6 bases). The CDR3 covers 15 residues. V lost 5 bases and J 7 bases, leaving 18 bases between the germline ends. Germline loops: CDR1 SGHTA, CDR2 FQGNSA.

The CDR3 coding sequence is TGCGCCAGCAGCCAAGGTAGGGAGGTTGAAGCTTTCTTT. Translated: CASSQGREVEAFF. The rearrangement links TRBV4-1 to TRBJ1-1; D remains unclear. Trimming shortened V by 1 base and J by 7 bases, and 10 bases separated the two germline ends. In germline, CDR1 is MGHRA, CDR2 YSYEKL. This CDR3 has 13 residues.

This chain links TRBV7-2 with TRBJ2-5; 10 bases match TRBD2. Trimming took 0 bases from V and 1 from J; bases not matched to a gene: 2. The CDR3 extends over 16 amino acids. Germline CDR1 and CDR2: SGHTA and FQGNSA. The CDR3 here is CASSLAWTSGQETQYF. Written as DNA, the CDR3 is TGTGCCAGCAGCTTAGCCTGGACTAGCGGCCAAGAGACCCAGTACTTC.

This chain links TRBV7-3 with TRBJ2-2, with a tentative D call TRBD1 (6 bases). This CDR3 region has 16 residues. V was trimmed by 2 bases and J by 0 bases, leaving 10 bases between them. CDR1 is SGHTA, CDR2 FQGTGA, per germline. The CDR3 is CASSLGHRANTGELFF. CDR3 nucleotide sequence: TGTGCCAGCAGCTTAGGCCACAGGGCGAACACCGGGGAGCTGTTTTTT.

This clone was counted once. V usage is TRBV7-2 and J usage is TRBJ2-7; 8 bases are a match to TRBD2. V was pared by 2 bases and J by 3 bases, with 6 bases of the junction left unmatched. The germline CDR1 and CDR2 sequences are SGHTA and FQGNSA. The CDR3 runs 15 residues. CDR3 nucleotides: TGTGCCAGCAGCTTAAGCGGGGGTGGTTTCTACGAGCAGTACTTC. This gives the protein CASSLSGGGFYEQYF.

V usage is TRBV7-9 and J usage is TRBJ2-1; 11 bases are a match to TRBD2. Germline CDR1 is SEHNR and CDR2 is FQNEAQ (reference sequence). The junction had 7 bases not matched to a gene; V was cut back by 4 bases and J by 5 bases. The length of the CDR3 is 16 residues. CDR3 nucleotides: TGTGCCAGCAGCTCCCTGGGGACTAGCGGCAACAATGAGCAGTTCTTC. It codes for CASSSLGTSGNNEQFF. The full variable domain, its missing parts supplied by reference TRBV7-9 and TRBJ2-1, is DTGVSQNPRHKITKRGQNVTFRCDPISEHNRLYWYRQTLGQGPEFLTYFQNEAQLEKSRLLSDRFSAERPKGSFSTLEIQRTEQGDSAMYLCASSSLGTSGNNEQFFGPGTRLTVL.

The chain couples TRBV7-6 to TRBJ2-3, with D possibly matching TRBD1 (7 bases). The CDR3 totals 16 residues. V lost 3 bases, J lost 2 bases, and 15 bases lay in between. The germline CDR1 and CDR2 sequences are SGHVS and FNYEAQ. The CDR3 nucleotides are TGTGCCAGCAGCTTGTCAGGGGGGTCTTACACAGATACGCAGTATTTT. It yields the protein CASSLSGGSYTDTQYF. Supplemented by reference TRBV7-6 and TRBJ2-3, the full variable domain reads GAGVSQSPRYKVTKRGQDVALRCDPISGHVSLYWYRQALGQGPEFLTYFNYEAQQDKSGLPNDRFSAERPEGSISTLTIQRTEQRDSAMYRCASSLSGGSYTDTQYFGPGTRLTVL.

The J gene is TRBJ2-1, the V gene TRBV9; D remains unclear. Germline lookup yields CDR1 SGDLS and CDR2 YYNGEE. The ends were cut back, 3 bases at V and 2 bases at J, with 6 bases in the middle. The CDR3 contains 13 residues. CDR3 sequence reads: CASSGSAYNEQFF. The CDR3 region has the DNA TGTGCCAGCAGCGGGTCGGCCTACAATGAGCAGTTCTTC.